These 20 T cell receptor beta chains were all obtained from the same sample, sequenced in a study of shared clonotypes between healthy human individuals. Sequencing was performed with immunoSEQ multiplex PCR; in TCRdb, only in-frame clones are kept and a portion is missing. The sample includes fewer than 400,000 clones, around 74% seen only once; the top ten take under 13%. Material: memory CD4+ T cells sorted from blood. Specified subset: CD45RA-negative fraction. The receptors here all came from a man under 40 in good health.

The gene calls are TRBV6-6 and TRBJ1-1, with D unresolved. From germline, CDR1 is MNHNY and CDR2 SVGAGI (reference sequence). V gave up 6 bases and J gave up 4 bases, with 9 bases separating them. The CDR3 loop spans 12 amino acids. CDR3 sequence (DNA): TGTGCCAGCAGATCACGGGGCACTGAAGCTTTCTTT. Residues: CASRSRGTEAFF.

The V call is TRBV10-3, the J call TRBJ2-1; TRBD1 might be the D (5 bases). V lost 0 bases, J lost 0 bases, and 18 bases lay in between. Germline-derived CDR1 and CDR2 are ENHRY and SYGVKD. The CDR3 contains 19 residues. The chain's CDR3 is CAISESKGRVISSYNEQFF. Here the CDR3 DNA reads TGTGCCATCAGTGAGTCTAAGGGCAGGGTGATATCCTCCTACAATGAGCAGTTCTTC.

This clone occurred once. The chain carries TRBV28 and TRBJ1-5; D is ambiguous. This CDR3 spans 14 amino acids. Trimming removed 3 bases at V and 5 bases at J, with 11 bases between. CDR1 is MDHEN, CDR2 SYDVKM, per germline. The DNA of the CDR3 is TGTGCCAGCAGTTTCTCACAGAATCATCAGCCCCAGCATTTT. Its protein product is CASSFSQNHQPQHF. The full variable domain, completed using reference TRBV28 and TRBJ1-5, is DVKVTQSSRYLVKRTGEKVFLECVQDMDHENMFWYRQDPGLGLRLIYFSYDVKMKEKGDIPEGYSVSREKKERFSLILESASTNQTSMYLCASSFSQNHQPQHFGDGTRLSIL.

The gene calls are TRBV7-3 and TRBJ2-3; perhaps TRBD2 as D (6 bases). V dropped 10 bases and J dropped 0 bases, with 17 bases sitting between them. Germline assignment: CDR1 SGHTA and CDR2 FQGTGA. This CDR3 has 15 amino acids. The CDR3 nucleotides are TGTGCCACCGGCCCGGGAGCATCGAGCACAGATACGCAGTATTTT. Its translation: CATGPGASSTDTQYF.

The CDR3 protein is CASSQEGSSYEQYF. CDR3 coding DNA: TGCGCCAGCAGCCAAGAGGGGAGCTCCTACGAGCAGTACTTC. The chain uses TRBV4-3 and TRBJ2-7; tentative D call: TRBD2 (5 bases). CDR1 LGHNA and CDR2 YSLEER come from the germline V gene. This CDR3 comprises 14 residues. V gave up 0 bases and J gave up 0 bases, with 6 bases separating them.

The J gene is TRBJ2-7, the V gene TRBV10-1; 9 bases map to TRBD1. Losses at the gene ends were 8 bases for V and 3 bases for J; bases not matched to a gene: 5. The CDR3 loop spans 13 amino acids. CDR1 and CDR2 (germline): WNHNN, SYGVQD (reference sequence). The CDR3 nucleotides are TGCGCCAGCCGGGACAGGGCGGACTACGAGCAGTACTTC. Translating gives CASRDRADYEQYF.

The chain's CDR3 is CASSPLQVNTEAFF. CDR3 nucleotides: TGTGCCAGCTCACCACTACAGGTGAACACTGAAGCTTTCTTT. The chain employs TRBV18 and TRBJ1-1; D is possibly TRBD1 (5 bases). Germline loops: CDR1 KGHSH, CDR2 LQKENI. V was pared by 1 base and J by 0 bases, with 6 bases between. This CDR3 region has 14 residues. The variable domain in full, with the rest retrieved from reference TRBV18 and TRBJ1-1, is NAGVMQNPRHLVRRRGQEARLRCSPMKGHSHVYWYRQLPEEGLKFMVYLQKENIIDESGMPKERFSAEFPKEGPSILRIQQVVRGDSAAYFCASSPLQVNTEAFFGQGTRLTVV.

V usage is TRBV28 and J usage is TRBJ2-1, with 9 bases that match TRBD2. Unmatched junction bases numbered 11, after V lost 5 bases and J lost 12 bases. The CDR3 spans 14 residues. The germline gives CDR1 MDHEN, CDR2 SYDVKM. CDR3 protein: CASSLDPGLARQFF. The CDR3 bases are TGTGCCAGCAGTCTCGATCCGGGACTAGCTCGGCAGTTCTTC. Combining the CDR3 with reference TRBV28 and TRBJ2-1 gives the whole variable domain DVKVTQSSRYLVKRTGEKVFLECVQDMDHENMFWYRQDPGLGLRLIYFSYDVKMKEKGDIPEGYSVSREKKERFSLILESASTNQTSMYLCASSLDPGLARQFFGPGTRLTVL.

This clone was recorded a few times. The genes are TRBV10-1 and TRBJ2-6; weak D call: TRBD1 (6 bases). CDR1 is WNHNN and CDR2 is SYGVQD in the germline V gene (reference sequence). V was shortened by 6 bases and J by 2 bases, with 14 bases between the two germline ends. This CDR3 has 16 amino acids. Here the CDR3 reads CASRATGRTGANVLTF. The CDR3 nucleotides read TGCGCCAGCAGGGCCACAGGGAGAACTGGGGCCAACGTCCTGACTTTC.

V gene TRBV4-1 combines with J gene TRBJ1-1; 7 bases match TRBD1. J lost 5 bases, V lost 4 bases, and 16 bases had no gene match. The CDR3 loop spans 17 amino acids. Germline V CDR1 and CDR2: MGHRA, YSYEKL. In DNA, the CDR3 is TGCGCCAGCAGCCCCGTAGGGTTGAAGGGACAGCCAACTGAAGCTTTCTTT. Translating it yields CASSPVGLKGQPTEAFF.

The V and J genes are TRBV28 and TRBJ2-3; the match to TRBD2 covers 8 bases. This CDR3 has 17 residues. V lost 4 bases and J lost 6; bases outside the gene matches: 15. Per germline, CDR1 MDHEN and CDR2 SYDVKM. The CDR3 DNA is TGTGCCAGCAGTTATTTCCTCGCAGCGGGAGCAAGGGATACGCAGTATTTT. It yields the protein CASSYFLAAGARDTQYF.

This clone appeared a few times. The sample contains more than one DNA sequence encoding this CDR3. The gene calls are TRBV18 and TRBJ2-5; possible D gene TRBD1, 6 bases. This CDR3 has 13 amino acids. Germline lookup yields CDR1 KGHSH and CDR2 LQKENI. V shed 2 bases and J shed 5 bases, with 9 bases lying between them. CDR3 nucleotides: TGTGCCAGCTCACCAAGGCAGGGGGAGACCCAGTACTTC. It codes for CASSPRQGETQYF.

CDR3 coding DNA: TGTGCCAGCAGCTTAGTCGCGGGATCCGGGGGTGGTGGCACTGAAGCTTTCTTT. Protein: CASSLVAGSGGGGTEAFF. The rearrangement joins TRBV7-9 to TRBJ1-1; D is possibly TRBD1 (5 bases). CDR1 is SEHNR, CDR2 FQNEAQ, per germline (reference sequence). The CDR3 sequence is 18 residues long. Trimming pared 1 base from V and 4 bases from J, leaving 22 bases between.

The rearrangement uses TRBV7-2 and TRBJ2-1; D ambiguous. Trimming removed 2 bases from V and 4 bases from J, with 15 bases in between. The V gene's germline CDR1 is SGHTA and CDR2 FQGNSA. The length of the CDR3 is 16 residues. The DNA for the CDR3 is TGTGCCAGCAGCTTAACTCTTACGTACCCTTACAATGAGCAGTTCTTC. Protein: CASSLTLTYPYNEQFF.

The genes are TRBV7-6 and TRBJ2-7; TRBD1 or TRBD2 may be the D gene (6 bases each). V was shortened by 3 bases and J by 3 bases, with 15 bases between the two germline ends. This CDR3 has 15 residues. In germline, CDR1 is SGHVS, CDR2 FNYEAQ. For the CDR3, the DNA is TGTGCCAGCAGCTTTTCGCCCGGGGGCAACTACGAGCAGTACTTC. Its translation: CASSFSPGGNYEQYF. Supplemented by reference TRBV7-6 and TRBJ2-7, the full variable domain reads GAGVSQSPRYKVTKRGQDVALRCDPISGHVSLYWYRQALGQGPEFLTYFNYEAQQDKSGLPNDRFSAERPEGSISTLTIQRTEQRDSAMYRCASSFSPGGNYEQYFGPGTRLTVT.

On this clone itself: Other DNA sequences in the same sample also yield this CDR3. J is TRBJ2-5 and V is TRBV18; D gene ambiguous. Germline CDR1 is KGHSH and CDR2 is LQKENI. V was cut by 2 bases and J by 4 bases, with 2 bases left in between. CDR3 length equals 11 residues. The DNA for the CDR3 is TGTGCCAGCTCACCATCAGAGACCCAGTACTTC. It yields the protein CASSPSETQYF.

The chain combines TRBV11-2 with TRBJ2-2, with D hard to call. Germline V lookup: CDR1 SGHAT, CDR2 FQNNGV. Trimming pared 2 bases from V and 0 bases from J, leaving 10 bases between. This CDR3 is built from 16 residues. The DNA for the CDR3 is TGTGCCAGCAGCTTATTGTCACAGACGAACACCGGGGAGCTGTTTTTT. Translation: CASSLLSQTNTGELFF. Full variable domain (remainder filled in from reference TRBV11-2 and TRBJ2-2): EAGVAQSPRYKIIEKRQSVAFWCNPISGHATLYWYQQILGQGPKLLIQFQNNGVVDDSQLPKDRFSAERLKGVDSTLKIQPAKLEDSAVYLCASSLLSQTNTGELFFGEGSRLTVL.

This clone has only a few counts. DNA of the CDR3: TGTGCCATCAGTGAGCAGTCTACCCAATATGGCTACACCTTC. This encodes CAISEQSTQYGYTF. The chain is built from TRBV10-3 and TRBJ1-2; D ambiguous. Per germline, CDR1 ENHRY and CDR2 SYGVKD. The CDR3 length is 14 residues. Trimming pared 2 bases from V and 5 bases from J, leaving 12 bases between.

V and J are TRBV6-1 and TRBJ2-6, with D hard to call. V was pared by 3 bases and J by 2 bases, with 14 bases between. The CDR3 length is 17 residues. Germline assignment: CDR1 MNHNS and CDR2 SASEGT. CDR3 nucleotides: TGTGCCAGCAGTGAGGATCGGTTAAATACTGGGGCCAACGTCCTGACTTTC. Translation: CASSEDRLNTGANVLTF.

For the CDR3, the DNA is TGTGCCAGTAGTATAGGGACCCCGCTCAATGAGCAGTTCTTC. Protein: CASSIGTPLNEQFF. This chain uses TRBV19 with TRBJ2-1; D ambiguous. The germline V gene has CDR1 LNHDA and CDR2 SQIVND (reference sequence). The length of the CDR3 is 14 residues. The germline V and J ends were trimmed by 1 base and 6 bases, with 10 bases remaining between them.